Listed here is a single T cell receptor (beta chain). This entry belongs to a study of blood T cell repertoires in COVID-19. Study context: Acute and convalescent COVID-19 samples came from the United States, Italy and Spain. From T cells, B-cell-depleted T cells, or PBMCs came the material, which was cDNA or gDNA.

The V end lost 5 bases, the J end lost 4 bases, and 15 bases lay between the germline ends. CDR1 is SNHLY, CDR2 FYNNEI, per germline. CDR3 length equals 14 residues. In the study's own analysis: Reference gene primer amplification yielded estimated nucleated cell counts. Some clones are missing from TCRdb's copy, which holds only in-frame ones; the method was immunoSEQ multiplex PCR. D and trimming come from the DNA, and the V and J calls and clone size come from that table. The sample has some 55,000 clones, around 87% seen once. This chain links TRBV2 with TRBJ2-7; tentatively, D is TRBD2 (5 bases). The specimen sequenced was peripheral blood. The receptor comes from a man aged 60 to 69 with acute or convalescent COVID-19. CDR3 coding DNA: TGTGCCAGCAGTTTCGGGATCGTGCGGTACGAGCAGTACTTC. Its translation: CASSFGIVRYEQYF.